This T cell receptor beta chain was documented in a study of CD8 T cells in ankylosing spondylitis (dated by TCRdb to 2016 to 2017). Looking at the study overall: T cell receptor beta repertoires were profiled in healthy donors and ankylosing spondylitis patients so that disease-linked TCR variants could be found. The full study cohort comprised about 24 ankylosing spondylitis patients and about 110 healthy donors. Peripheral blood was sampled, and synovial fluid was additionally collected from ankylosing spondylitis patients. General findings and caveats noted by the study authors: In peripheral blood, the disease-linked clones were found at relatively low frequencies and had a CD8+ phenotype. Some motif variants had previously been reported in the synovial fluid and blood of reactive arthritis patients, which suggests shared mechanisms of disease initiation. Significant enrichment of the disease-linked clones was reported in matched synovial fluid samples from ankylosing spondylitis patients. A TCR beta motif of about 8 highly homologous amino acid variants appeared characteristic of blood from ankylosing spondylitis patients.

Comments on this clonotype: This clone's antigen is unknown. Base qualities were left out, and no much larger clone turns up one base away.

From cysteine to phenylalanine, the CDR3 is 16 amino acids long. Of the read, only the CDR3 DNA is kept; its 48 bases are in frame from base 1. CDR1 and CDR2, per the germline V gene, are MNHNS and SASEGT. Trimming takes 6 bases off V and 3 bases off J; junction bases not matched to a gene: 8. The listed sequencing device is Illumina HiSeq 2500. TCR beta libraries were prepared by quantitative 5'-RACE with molecular barcodes. Under the source paper's analysis protocol: A new computational method, built on a probabilistic model of VDJ rearrangement, was used to identify disease-linked TCR variants. The public reads were reprocessed in TCRdb via fastp at Q25 and MiXCR, keeping in-frame beta chains. A single entry per CDR3 protein holds the most common genes and DNA from its merged rows. These V and J calls derive from TCRdb rather than the authors' analysis. In all, the sample holds approximately 400,000 distinct CDR3 sequences, and approximately 17% of those were seen once. Approximately 1% of the sample is in the top ten clones.

Recombination linked TRBV6-1 to TRBJ1-6, and 7 junction bases match TRBD1. The sequence was obtained from a male donor with ankylosing spondylitis. The sequencing sample was made of blood, either unsorted or a sorted T cell fraction (not recorded which). DNA sequence: TGTGCCAGCAGGATTTACAGGGGTGACTATAATTCACCCCTCCACTTT. Its translation is CASRIYRGDYNSPLHF.